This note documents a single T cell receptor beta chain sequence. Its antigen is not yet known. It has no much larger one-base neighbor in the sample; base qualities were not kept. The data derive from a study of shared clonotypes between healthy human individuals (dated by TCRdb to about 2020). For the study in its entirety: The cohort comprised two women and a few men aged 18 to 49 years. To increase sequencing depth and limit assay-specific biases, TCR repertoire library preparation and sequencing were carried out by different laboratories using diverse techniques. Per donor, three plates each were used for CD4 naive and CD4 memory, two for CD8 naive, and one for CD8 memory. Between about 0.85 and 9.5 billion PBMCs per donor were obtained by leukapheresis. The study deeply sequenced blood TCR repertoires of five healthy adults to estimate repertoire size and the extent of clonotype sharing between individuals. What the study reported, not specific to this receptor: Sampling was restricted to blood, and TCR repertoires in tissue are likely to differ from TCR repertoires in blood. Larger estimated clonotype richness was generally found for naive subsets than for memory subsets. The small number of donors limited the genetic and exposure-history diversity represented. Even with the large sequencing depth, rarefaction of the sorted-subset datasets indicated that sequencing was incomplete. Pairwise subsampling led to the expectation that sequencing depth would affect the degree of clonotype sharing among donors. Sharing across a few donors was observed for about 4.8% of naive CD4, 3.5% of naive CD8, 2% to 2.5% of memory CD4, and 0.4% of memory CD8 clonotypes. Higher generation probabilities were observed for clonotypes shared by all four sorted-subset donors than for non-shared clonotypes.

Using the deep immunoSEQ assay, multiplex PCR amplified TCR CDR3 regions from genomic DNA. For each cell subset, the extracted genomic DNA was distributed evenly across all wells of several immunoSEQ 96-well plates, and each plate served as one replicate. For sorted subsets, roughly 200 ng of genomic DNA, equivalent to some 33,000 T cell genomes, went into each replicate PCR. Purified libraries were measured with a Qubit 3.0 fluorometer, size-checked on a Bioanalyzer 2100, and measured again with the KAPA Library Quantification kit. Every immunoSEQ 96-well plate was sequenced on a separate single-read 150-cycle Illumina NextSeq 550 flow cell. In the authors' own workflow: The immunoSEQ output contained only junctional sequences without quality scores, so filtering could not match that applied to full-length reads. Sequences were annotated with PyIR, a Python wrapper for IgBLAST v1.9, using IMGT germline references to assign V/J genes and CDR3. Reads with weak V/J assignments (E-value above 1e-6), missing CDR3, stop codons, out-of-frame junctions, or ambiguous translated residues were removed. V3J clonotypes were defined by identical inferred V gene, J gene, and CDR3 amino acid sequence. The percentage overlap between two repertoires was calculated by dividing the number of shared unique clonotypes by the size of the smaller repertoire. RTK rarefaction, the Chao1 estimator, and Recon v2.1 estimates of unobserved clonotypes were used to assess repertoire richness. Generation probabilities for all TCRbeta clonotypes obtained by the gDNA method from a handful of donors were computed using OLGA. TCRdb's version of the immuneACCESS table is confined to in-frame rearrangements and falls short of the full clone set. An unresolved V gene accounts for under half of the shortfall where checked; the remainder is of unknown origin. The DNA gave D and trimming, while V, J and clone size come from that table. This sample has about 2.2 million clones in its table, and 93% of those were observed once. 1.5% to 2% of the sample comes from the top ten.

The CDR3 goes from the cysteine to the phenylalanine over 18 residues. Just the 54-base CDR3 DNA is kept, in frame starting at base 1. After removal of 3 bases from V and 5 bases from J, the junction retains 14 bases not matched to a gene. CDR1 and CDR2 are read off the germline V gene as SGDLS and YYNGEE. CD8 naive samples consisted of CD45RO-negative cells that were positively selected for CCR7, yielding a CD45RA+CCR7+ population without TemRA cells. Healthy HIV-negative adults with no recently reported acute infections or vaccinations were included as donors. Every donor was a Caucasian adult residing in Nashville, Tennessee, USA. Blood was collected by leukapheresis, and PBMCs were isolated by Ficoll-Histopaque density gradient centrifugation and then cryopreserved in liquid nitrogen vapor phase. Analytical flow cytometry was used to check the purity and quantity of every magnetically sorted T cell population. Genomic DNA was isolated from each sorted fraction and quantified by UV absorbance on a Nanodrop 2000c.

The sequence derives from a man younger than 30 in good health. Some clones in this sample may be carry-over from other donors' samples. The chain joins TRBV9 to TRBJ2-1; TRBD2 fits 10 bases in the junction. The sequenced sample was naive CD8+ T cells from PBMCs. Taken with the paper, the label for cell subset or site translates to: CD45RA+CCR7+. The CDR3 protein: CASSGHSGRPRINNEQFF. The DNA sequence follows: TGTGCCAGCAGCGGGCATAGCGGGAGGCCTCGTATAAACAATGAGCAGTTCTTC.